This T cell receptor beta chain was sequenced for a study of cytomegalovirus exposure and HLA in healthy donors (dated by TCRdb to the late 2010s). Background for the entire study: According to a later analysis, the approximately 120 validation repertoires were produced on the same platform as the 700 or so repertoires of the first cohort. The study was designed to test whether signatures of past pathogen exposure could be identified by cataloging public T cell receptors. A separate validation cohort of roughly 110 different subjects was used in addition to the approximately 670-subject first cohort. To predict cytomegalovirus infection status, the study combined high-throughput TCR immunosequencing, statistical association of individual TCRs with disease status, and machine learning.

The research as a whole found: While some public TCRs were present in many individuals, most TCR sequences turned up only very rarely across donors. In vitro tests confirmed that a few of the cytomegalovirus-associated TCR beta chains recognize cytomegalovirus antigens. In both the original and validation cohorts, the classifier was reported to diagnose cytomegalovirus status with high specificity and sensitivity. The validation cohort had no HLA typing available for a later analysis, so co-occurrence within that cohort was assessed over all 130 or so repertoires. Subsequent analysis determined that TCRs grouped into clusters in the first cohort also showed a tendency toward co-occurrence across the 130 or so validation repertoires, and roughly 94% of cluster scores exceeded 0. In the study, about 150 TCR beta chains were listed as associated with cytomegalovirus. The authors suggested that the approach could potentially be generalized to other disease states and immunological phenotypes.

CDR1 and CDR2 (SGDLS, YYNGEE) derive from the germline V gene. Trimming removed 4 bases from V and 1 base from J, leaving 17 bases between the germline ends. The CDR3 contains 16 residues, cysteine and phenylalanine counted. Only the CDR3 DNA is retained, 48 bases long and in frame from the first base. The library relied on the immunoSEQ multiplex PCR assay. As for the authors' bioinformatics: A statistical classification framework was developed to diagnose cytomegalovirus status using the catalog of TCR beta chain sequences. TCRdb provides this immuneACCESS table in a form limited to in-frame rearrangements. Some clones are lacking; in checked studies, under half of them reflect an unresolved V gene, and why the rest are absent is not known. V, J and clone size are those of that table, while D and trimming were read from the DNA. The sample table holds some 150,000 clones, of which 87% were seen once. In total, the top ten clones hold roughly 1.5% of the sample.

The donors belonged to the validation cohort of about 110 subjects, which was separate from the roughly 700-subject first cohort. As concerns this clone: It lacks a known antigen. Per-base quality was not reported, and no clone a single base away is much larger than it.

The TCR originated in a woman younger than 45 in good health and CMV-seronegative. The chain links TRBV9 with TRBJ2-5, with TRBD2 as a weak D call on 6 bases. The sample was PBMCs. Read as DNA, the sequence is TGTGCCAGCAGCACAAAAGGCGGGGCCGTCCAAGAGACCCAGTACTTC. It translates as CASSTKGGAVQETQYF.